This TCR beta chain emerged from a study of blood T cell repertoires in COVID-19. Study context: Material from acute and convalescent COVID-19 was sourced from the United States, Italy and Spain. Sources were T cells, B-cell-depleted T cells, or PBMCs; the material itself was cDNA or gDNA.

Under the authors' procedure: Nucleated cell number was recorded as an estimate derived from reference gene primer amplification. The protocol was immunoSEQ multiplex PCR, while the TCRdb copy is restricted to in-frame clones and leaves out a portion. V, J and clone size reflect that table, while D and trimming were determined from the DNA. Of 70,000 to 80,000 clones in the sample, around nine tenths were seen once. The V gene lost 4 bases and the J gene lost 7 bases, with 11 bases spanning the gap. The CDR3 totals 12 residues. Germline CDR1 is GTSNPN and CDR2 is SVGIG (reference sequence). This receptor was identified in a human donor in a cohort sampled during active COVID-19. Material for sequencing was peripheral blood. The gene calls are TRBV30 and TRBJ2-1; D call uncertain. CDR3 sequence: CAWKASGNEQFF. The CDR3 nucleotides read TGTGCCTGGAAGGCTAGTGGTAATGAGCAGTTCTTC.